This entry lists 10 T cell receptor beta chains sequenced from one sample in a study of T cell repertoires in ileal Crohn's disease. Measured with immunoSEQ multiplex PCR; TCRdb has only the in-frame clones, and not every one. Of tens of thousands of clones in the sample, roughly 77% were seen once. The sequenced sample consisted of ileal tissue. All receptors come from an adult with Crohn's disease.

The chain uses TRBV6-6 and TRBJ1-1; TRBD1 is a possible D gene (5 bases). There are 14 residues in the CDR3. Germline CDR1 and CDR2: MNHNY and SVGAGI (reference sequence). Trimming shortened V by 0 bases and J by 3 bases, and 8 bases separated the two germline ends. CDR3 coding DNA: TGTGCCAGCAGTTACTCGACCAGGGACACTGAAGCTTTCTTT. Translating gives CASSYSTRDTEAFF.

The genes are TRBV18 and TRBJ1-2; 9 nucleotides align to TRBD1. This CDR3 has 14 amino acids. The ends lost 6 bases at V and 4 bases at J; junction bases unmatched: 6. Germline V gene data show CDR1 as KGHSH and CDR2 as LQKENI. The CDR3 DNA is TGTGCCAGCTCTCAGGGACAGGGATCCTATGGCTACACCTTC. The encoded protein is CASSQGQGSYGYTF.

The V and J genes are TRBV9 and TRBJ2-7, with 7 bases matching TRBD1. The CDR3 has 15 amino acids. CDR1 is SGDLS, CDR2 YYNGEE, per germline. Trimming cost V 3 bases and J 2 bases; bases outside gene matches: 8. The chain's CDR3 is CASSALQGSTYEQYF. The CDR3, as DNA: TGTGCCAGCAGCGCATTACAGGGGTCGACCTACGAGCAGTACTTC.

The rearrangement joins TRBV10-3 to TRBJ1-6, with D perhaps TRBD1 (6 bases). CDR3 length: 14 amino acids. With 4 bases removed from V and 8 bases from J, the gap between germline ends came to 12 bases. CDR1 ENHRY and CDR2 SYGVKD come from the germline V gene. CDR3 DNA: TGTGCCATCAGTGTAACAGGGAAGGATTCACCCCTCCACTTT. It specifies CAISVTGKDSPLHF.

The chain is built from TRBV4-2 and TRBJ2-6; D possibly corresponds to TRBD2 (6 bases). V gave up 0 bases and J gave up 0 bases, with 6 bases separating them. The germline gives CDR1 LGHNA, CDR2 YNFKEQ. This CDR3 has 16 amino acids. The CDR3: CASSQDGSSGANVLTF. CDR3 nucleotides: TGTGCCAGCAGCCAAGACGGGAGCTCTGGGGCCAACGTCCTGACTTTC.

The chain recombines TRBV5-4 with TRBJ1-4; D perhaps matches TRBD1 (5 bases). The CDR3 is made up of 14 amino acids. Germline V lookup: CDR1 SGHNT, CDR2 YYREEE (reference sequence). V was clipped by 1 base and J by 7 bases, with 11 bases between them. CDR3: CASSLRGVGEKLFF. The DNA of the CDR3 is TGTGCCAGCAGCTTGCGGGGGGTGGGTGAAAAACTGTTTTTT. The full variable domain, completed using reference TRBV5-4 and TRBJ1-4, is ETGVTQSPTHLIKTRGQQVTLRCSSQSGHNTVSWYQQALGQGPQFIFQYYREEENGRGNFPPRFSGLQFPNYSSELNVNALELDDSALYLCASSLRGVGEKLFFGSGTQLSVL.

The chain carries TRBV11-2 and TRBJ2-7; D ambiguous. This CDR3 has 14 amino acids. V was shortened by 5 bases and J by 3 bases, with 14 bases between the two germline ends. Germline V gene data show CDR1 as SGHAT and CDR2 as FQNNGV. CDR3 in amino acids: CASSVTPSVYEQYF. In nucleotides, the CDR3 is TGTGCCAGCAGCGTCACCCCCTCGGTCTACGAGCAGTACTTC.

The genes are TRBV19 and TRBJ1-5; D possibly corresponds to TRBD1 (6 bases). The CDR3 length is 16 residues. Germline loops: CDR1 LNHDA, CDR2 SQIVND (reference sequence). The V end lost 2 bases, the J end lost 0 bases, and 11 bases lay between the germline ends. The CDR3 DNA sequence: TGTGCCAGTAGTATAAGGGGGTTTTATAGCAATCAGCCCCAGCATTTT. Translation gives CASSIRGFYSNQPQHF. The entire variable domain, with the rest obtained from reference TRBV19 and TRBJ1-5, is as follows: DGGITQSPKYLFRKEGQNVTLSCEQNLNHDAMYWYRQDPGQGLRLIYYSQIVNDFQKGDIAEGYSVSREKKESFPLTVTSAQKNPTAFYLCASSIRGFYSNQPQHFGDGTRLSIL.

The chain employs TRBV6-1 and TRBJ1-6, with 7 bases lining up with TRBD1. Germline CDR1 MNHNS, CDR2 SASEGT. The CDR3 is 14 residues long. Losses at the gene ends were 7 bases for V and 7 bases for J; bases not matched to a gene: 7. The CDR3 bases are TGTGCCAGCATATTCGGGACAGAGAATTCACCCCTCCACTTT. This gives the protein CASIFGTENSPLHF.

This rearrangement joins TRBV12-5 to TRBJ2-1; a weak D match, TRBD1 (6 bases). Germline CDR1 reads LGHNT; CDR2 reads FRNRAP. This CDR3 spans 17 amino acids. Deletions cut 3 bases from V and 5 bases from J, with 20 bases between. The CDR3 nucleotides are TGTGCTAGTGGTTTACAGGGCTCGACCCGTAATGACAATGAGCAGTTCTTC. This encodes CASGLQGSTRNDNEQFF.